Below, 10 T cell receptor beta chains from the same sample are listed, as sequenced in a study of CD8 T cells in ankylosing spondylitis (dated by TCRdb to 2017 to 2019). The library was prepared using 5' RACE. Data came from an Illumina HiSeq 2500. TCRdb ran its own pipeline on the public reads, namely fastp trimming at Q25 and MiXCR clone calling, and kept in-frame beta chains. CDR3 protein sequences are deduplicated, and each keeps its most common genes and DNA. This sample is represented by roughly 170,000 distinct CDR3 sequences; roughly 10% of them were singletons. The ten largest account for less than 15% of the sample. Sequencing was done on a sample of blood, either unsorted or a sorted T cell fraction (not recorded which). These receptors all come from a female donor with ankylosing spondylitis or in good health (not recorded which).

This rearrangement joins TRBV25-1 to TRBJ1-5; maybe TRBD1 (5 bases). The V gene's germline CDR1 is MGHDK and CDR2 SYGVNS. V was pared by 6 bases and J by 4 bases, with 22 bases between. This CDR3 spans 17 amino acids. As DNA, the CDR3 is TGTGCCAGCAGAGTTCCCCCTCAGGGTGGTCGAAATCAGCCCCAGCATTTT. As protein: CASRVPPQGGRNQPQHF.

In its sample, this clonotype was seen a few times. The gene calls are TRBV7-8 and TRBJ2-3, with 10 bases matching TRBD2. V was clipped by 1 base and J by 0 bases; unmatched bases: 4. The germline V gene encodes CDR1 SGHVS and CDR2 FQNEAQ. The CDR3 sequence is 17 residues long. The CDR3 sequence is CASSLGQLAGSTDTQYF. As DNA, the CDR3 is TGTGCCAGCAGCTTAGGTCAACTAGCGGGAAGCACAGATACGCAGTATTTT.

This clonotype has a handful of counts. The chain uses TRBV13 and TRBJ2-1; 7 positions match TRBD2. The junction had 8 bases not matched to a gene; V was cut back by 8 bases and J by 7 bases. The CDR3 sequence is 13 residues long. Germline CDR1 reads PRHDT; CDR2 reads FYEKMQ (reference sequence). The chain's CDR3 is CASFRAGQNEQFF. Written as DNA, the CDR3 is TGTGCCAGCTTTCGAGCGGGGCAAAATGAGCAGTTCTTC.

The chain joins TRBV4-3 to TRBJ2-1; no reliable D call. CDR1 is LGHNA, CDR2 YSLEER, per germline. This CDR3 spans 14 amino acids. V shed 0 bases and J shed 7 bases, with 10 bases lying between them. CDR3 region: CASSQDRLLNEQFF. In DNA, the CDR3 is TGCGCCAGCAGCCAAGATAGGCTTCTTAATGAGCAGTTCTTC.

In nucleotides, the CDR3 is TGCAGCGTTGAAGAGGGCGACAACTCTGGAAACACCATATATTTT. Translated, it gives CSVEEGDNSGNTIYF. The rearrangement links TRBV29-1 to TRBJ1-3; unclear D gene. This CDR3 spans 15 amino acids. V gave up 0 bases and J gave up 0 bases, with 9 bases separating them. Germline lookup yields CDR1 SQVTM and CDR2 ANQGSEA.

In its sample, this clonotype was seen many times. The chain joins TRBV9 to TRBJ2-7; tentatively, D is TRBD2 (5 bases). V gave up 0 bases and J gave up 3 bases, with 13 bases separating them. Germline V gene data show CDR1 as SGDLS and CDR2 as YYNGEE. The length of the CDR3 is 15 residues. The CDR3: CASSVEPSGIYEQYF. CDR3 sequence (DNA): TGTGCCAGCAGCGTAGAGCCGTCGGGGATCTACGAGCAGTACTTC.

The table lists this clonotype with many counts. This sequence joins TRBV7-9 and TRBJ2-2; D not resolved. The CDR3 totals 12 residues. In germline, CDR1 is SEHNR, CDR2 FQNEAQ (reference sequence). With 5 bases removed from V and 2 bases from J, the gap between germline ends came to 3 bases. The CDR3 nucleotides read TGTGCCAGCAGCCATAACACCGGGGAGCTGTTTTTT. This sequence encodes CASSHNTGELFF.

This clonotype was observed a few times. The chain joins TRBV4-3 to TRBJ1-5; D remains unclear. The CDR3 contains 16 residues. V lost 0 bases to trimming and J lost 1 base, with 10 bases between them. Germline assignment: CDR1 LGHNA and CDR2 YSLEER. The CDR3 here is CASSQDRVESNQPQHF. The DNA of the CDR3 is TGCGCCAGCAGCCAAGATCGGGTGGAAAGCAATCAGCCCCAGCATTTT.

This clonotype was detected many times. This CDR3 is CASSWTNGELFF. As DNA, the CDR3 is TGCGCCAGCAGCTGGACGAACGGGGAGCTGTTTTTT. This rearrangement joins TRBV5-1 to TRBJ2-2; D remains ambiguous. CDR1 and CDR2 (germline): SGHRS, YFSETQ. The germline V and J ends were trimmed by 3 bases and 7 bases, with 7 bases remaining between them. This CDR3 spans 12 amino acids.

The chain joins TRBV20-1 to TRBJ2-1, with D hard to call. V lost 6 bases and J 2 bases, leaving 14 bases between the germline ends. The germline V gene has CDR1 DFQATT and CDR2 SNEGSKA (reference sequence). This CDR3 comprises 14 residues. For the CDR3, the DNA is TGCAGTGCCCCCACTCGCAGTCCCTACAATGAGCAGTTCTTC. Amino acids: CSAPTRSPYNEQFF.